This TCR beta chain derives from a study of CD8+ T cells in alopecia areata. As for the study in general: People stayed on tofacitinib for 6 to 18 months, then stopped the drug for 6 months.

Study outcomes and limitations: In patients, TCRs were shared less clearly than in mice, and HLA may possibly be involved.

Regarding treatment: oral pan-JAK inhibitor, 5-10 mg twice daily. Isolation of CD4+ and CD8+ T cells from PBMCs was achieved by sorting. The CDR3 spans 15 residues. V lost 4 bases, J lost 6 bases, and 16 bases lay in between. The germline gives CDR1 SNHLY, CDR2 FYNNEI. The sequencing template was cDNA reverse transcribed from extracted RNA. The repertoire was sequenced with immunoSEQ multiplex PCR; TCRdb's copy has only in-frame clones and lacks some. The sample contains approximately 280,000 clones, 58% of which appear only once. With respect to this clone: What it recognizes is unknown.

This chain joins TRBV2 and TRBJ2-1, with D uncertain. The sequence was obtained from a human donor with alopecia areata. The sequencing here drew on CD4+ T cells sorted from blood, taken at week 24, from a patient treated with tofacitinib. The CDR3 DNA reads TGTGCCAGCAGTGTCGGGTCAGCTCCGATCAATGAGCAGTTCTTC. It specifies CASSVGSAPINEQFF.